The 6 T cell receptor beta chains below all came from one sample that was sequenced in a study of PD-1 and CTLA-4 blockade in melanoma. Sequenced by immunoSEQ multiplex PCR; TCRdb stores in-frame clones only, minus some. The sample has about 16,000 clones, around two thirds seen once. The specimen comprised CD8+ T cells from peripheral blood, sampled from a patient given anti-PD-1 treatment. These receptors were obtained from a human donor with melanoma.

Regarding this clone: One end of the junction varies from germline; a read error may be responsible. The chain combines TRBV28 with TRBJ1-2; D might be TRBD1 (6 bases). This CDR3 is 14 amino acids long. Germline V gene lookup returns CDR1 MDHEN and CDR2 SYDVKM. CDR3 sequence reads: CASSLSDSLYGYTF. For the CDR3, the DNA is TGTGCCAGCAGCTTATCGGACAGCCTCTATGGCTACACCTTC.

The V call is TRBV9, the J call TRBJ1-1; a weak D match, TRBD1 (6 bases). Trimming pared 4 bases from V and 3 bases from J, leaving 16 bases between. The germline V gene encodes CDR1 SGDLS and CDR2 YYNGEE. The CDR3 runs 15 residues. CDR3 region: CASSYPPTGDTEAFF. The DNA of the CDR3 is TGTGCCAGCAGCTATCCTCCGACAGGAGACACTGAAGCTTTCTTT.

The sample holds a few counts of this clone. CDR3 sequence reads: CASSFNRATNDGYTF. CDR3 sequence (DNA): TGTGCCAGCAGCTTTAACAGGGCAACGAACGATGGCTACACCTTC. The chain is built from TRBV7-9 and TRBJ1-2; weak D call: TRBD1 (6 bases). Trimming shortened V by 3 bases and J by 6 bases, and 17 bases separated the two germline ends. CDR1 SEHNR and CDR2 FQNEAQ come from the germline V gene (reference sequence). CDR3 size: 15 residues.

With respect to this clone: At one boundary the junction diverges from the germline segment, which might be a read error. The rearrangement joins TRBV2 to TRBJ2-5; 10 bases are a match to TRBD1. Germline CDR1 is SNHLY and CDR2 is FYNNEI. The CDR3 runs 11 residues. For the CDR3, the DNA is TGTGCCAGCAGCCGGGACAGGGGCCTGGACTTC. Translating it yields CASSRDRGLDF.

The V gene is TRBV11-2, the J gene TRBJ2-3; perhaps TRBD2 as D (5 bases). Germline assignment: CDR1 SGHAT and CDR2 FQNNGV. V was cut by 0 bases and J by 0 bases, with 10 bases left in between. CDR3 length: 16 residues. The CDR3 DNA follows: TGTGCCAGCAGCTTAGATCGAGGACTCAGCACAGATACGCAGTATTTT. Translating gives CASSLDRGLSTDTQYF.

This chain uses TRBV5-5 with TRBJ2-7, with D possibly TRBD1 on 6 matching bases. The CDR3 is made up of 14 amino acids. Deletions cut 6 bases from V and 0 bases from J, with 13 bases between. The germline gives CDR1 SGHKS, CDR2 YYEKEE (reference sequence). In DNA form, the CDR3 reads TGTGCCAGCACCCAAAAACAGGGCTCCTACGAGCAGTACTTC. Translation gives CASTQKQGSYEQYF.